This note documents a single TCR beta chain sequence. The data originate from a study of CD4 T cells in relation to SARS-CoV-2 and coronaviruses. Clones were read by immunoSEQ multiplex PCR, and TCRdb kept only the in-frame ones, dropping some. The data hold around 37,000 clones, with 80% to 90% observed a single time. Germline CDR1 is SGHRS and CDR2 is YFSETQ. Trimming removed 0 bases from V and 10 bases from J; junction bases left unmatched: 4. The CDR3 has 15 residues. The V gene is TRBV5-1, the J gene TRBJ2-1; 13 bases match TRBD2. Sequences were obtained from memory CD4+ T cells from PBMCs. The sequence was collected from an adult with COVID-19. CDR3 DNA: TGCGCCAGCAGCTTGGGGACTAGCGGGAGTGGCGAGCAGTTCTTC. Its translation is CASSLGTSGSGEQFF.